The 12 T cell receptor beta chains given below trace back to one sample, sequenced in a study of blood T cell repertoires in COVID-19. Only in-frame clones appear in the TCRdb table, and some are missing; sequencing was by immunoSEQ multiplex PCR. This repertoire shows under 300,000 clones, 70% to 90% found once; its top ten account for 3% to 4.5%. Sample: peripheral blood. These receptors all stem from a woman aged 40-49 years with acute or convalescent COVID-19.

The CDR3 loop reads CASAKNRDTEAFF. CDR3 coding DNA: TGTGCCAGCGCCAAAAACAGGGACACTGAAGCTTTCTTT. The rearrangement joins TRBV6-5 to TRBJ1-1, with TRBD1 as a possible D gene (6 bases). This CDR3 region has 13 residues. The V end lost 8 bases, the J end lost 3 bases, and 13 bases lay between the germline ends. The V gene's germline CDR1 is MNHEY and CDR2 SVGAGI.

V is TRBV18 and J is TRBJ2-7; D uncertain. CDR3 size: 14 residues. V was shortened by 2 bases and J by 6 bases, with 14 bases between the two germline ends. Germline values: CDR1 KGHSH, CDR2 LQKENI. Here the CDR3 DNA reads TGTGCCAGCTCACCAGCGCCCGCCCCGGGCGAGCAGTACGTC. Amino acids: CASSPAPAPGEQYV.

The chain employs TRBV2 and TRBJ1-4, with D possibly being TRBD1 (6 bases). V was cut by 6 bases and J by 8 bases, with 10 bases left in between. In germline, CDR1 is SNHLY, CDR2 FYNNEI. There are 12 residues in the CDR3. The chain's CDR3 is CASRGTGEKLFF. CDR3 DNA sequence: TGTGCCAGCAGGGGAACAGGGGAAAAACTGTTTTTT.

The CDR3 reads CASSSGIATNEKLFF. The CDR3 DNA is TGCGCCAGCAGCTCGGGGATTGCAACTAATGAAAAACTGTTTTTT. The chain carries TRBV5-1 and TRBJ1-4, with D hard to call. V lost 3 bases to trimming and J lost 0 bases, with 9 bases between them. CDR1 is SGHRS, CDR2 YFSETQ, per germline. The CDR3 is 15 residues long.

This clone was seen only once. The chain employs TRBV2 and TRBJ2-5, with 8 positions matching TRBD2. This CDR3 is built from 16 residues. Germline-derived CDR1 and CDR2 are SNHLY and FYNNEI. V shed 0 bases, J shed 4 bases, and the junction held 7 bases outside the gene matches. The CDR3 reads CASSEARGSGAETQYF. As DNA, the CDR3 is TGTGCCAGCAGTGAAGCGCGTGGTAGCGGGGCAGAGACCCAGTACTTC.

V gene TRBV7-8 combines with J gene TRBJ1-4, with D unclear. The CDR3 is 14 residues long. V was trimmed by 6 bases and J by 5 bases, leaving 13 bases between them. CDR1 is SGHVS and CDR2 is FQNEAQ in the germline V gene. The CDR3 sequence: CASRQRHLNEKLFF. CDR3 sequence (DNA): TGTGCCAGCAGGCAAAGACATCTGAATGAAAAACTGTTTTTT.

This clone was seen ten or more times. The V and J genes are TRBV6-5 and TRBJ1-2; D uncertain. CDR3 length: 15 residues. Trimming removed 10 bases from V and 0 bases from J, with 18 bases in between. Germline CDR1 is MNHEY and CDR2 is SVGAGI. CDR3 region: CATGRPPGANYGYTF. Written as DNA, the CDR3 is TGTGCCACTGGGAGGCCTCCCGGAGCTAACTATGGCTACACCTTC.

The chain carries TRBV14 and TRBJ2-5, with 13 bases fitting TRBD2. The CDR3 runs to 17 residues. Looked up from germline, CDR1 is SGHDN and CDR2 is FVKESK. The junction had 2 bases not matched to a gene; V was cut back by 0 bases and J by 1 base. CDR3 loop: CASSQDRTSGGQETQYF. CDR3 DNA: TGTGCCAGCAGCCAAGACAGGACTAGCGGGGGCCAAGAGACCCAGTACTTC. Full variable domain (missing parts from reference TRBV14 and TRBJ2-5): EAGVTQFPSHSVIEKGQTVTLRCDPISGHDNLYWYRRVMGKEIKFLLHFVKESKQDESGMPNNRFLAERTGGTYSTLKVQPAELEDSGVYFCASSQDRTSGGQETQYFGPGTRLLVL.

This chain links TRBV19 with TRBJ1-3; TRBD1 matches 7 bases. V was pared by 8 bases and J by 3 bases, with 13 bases of the junction left unmatched. The germline gives CDR1 LNHDA, CDR2 SQIVND (reference sequence). This CDR3 has 16 amino acids. In DNA form, the CDR3 reads TGTGCCAGTGCCGACACCCCAGGGGGTGGTGGAAACACCATATATTTT. It specifies CASADTPGGGGNTIYF.

The V gene is TRBV5-6, the J gene TRBJ1-2; 8 positions match TRBD1. The CDR3 runs to 14 residues. J lost 4 bases, V lost 4 bases, and 6 bases had no gene match. CDR1 and CDR2 from the germline V gene are SGHDT and YYEEEE. The chain's CDR3 is CASSPDRAPYGYTF. In DNA, the CDR3 is TGTGCCAGCAGCCCGGACAGGGCCCCCTATGGCTACACCTTC.

The chain recombines TRBV5-1 with TRBJ1-5, with D perhaps matching TRBD1 (5 bases). V lost 5 bases and J 6 bases, leaving 39 bases between the germline ends. Germline CDR1 reads SGHRS; CDR2 reads YFSETQ. The CDR3 runs 22 residues. The CDR3 region has the DNA TGCGCCAGCAGTCCGGCGAGCTCGTGGCCCCCGGCTTCAGGGCGGGGTATTCAGCCCCAGCATTTT. It specifies CASSPASSWPPASGRGIQPQHF. Variable domain in full (rest from reference TRBV5-1 and TRBJ1-5): KAGVTQTPRYLIKTRGQQVTLSCSPISGHRSVSWYQQTPGQGLQFLFEYFSETQRNKGNFPGRFSGRQFSNSRSEMNVSTLELGDSALYLCASSPASSWPPASGRGIQPQHFGDGTRLSIL.

About this clone itself: Other DNA sequences within the sample encode an identical CDR3. The chain couples TRBV29-1 to TRBJ2-3, with D uncertain. Trimming removed 1 base from V and 1 base from J, with 3 bases in between. Germline CDR1 and CDR2: SQVTM and ANQGSEA. The CDR3 is made up of 12 amino acids. The CDR3 DNA sequence: TGCAGCGTTGAAGGAGGCACAGATACGCAGTATTTT. Translating gives CSVEGGTDTQYF.